This TCR beta chain stems from a study of cytotoxic CD8 clonotypes in ibrutinib-treated CLL. Looking at the study overall: Complete response was seen in 2 patients and partial in 24; approximately 12 progressed and 14 stayed remitted after a median roughly 70 months.

CDR1 MNHEY and CDR2 SVGAGI come from the germline V gene. The CDR3 totals 14 residues. Trimming removed 6 bases at V and 0 bases at J, with 6 bases between. Libraries of TCR beta were made from 1.5 to 2.5 micrograms of genomic DNA that came from cryopreserved PBMCs. Researchers set a sequencing depth target of 1 in 200,000 to 1 in 1 million T cells. Repertoires were generated with immunoSEQ multiplex PCR, while TCRdb's copy carries only in-frame clones and drops some. The data hold over 65,000 clones, with around 75% observed a single time. The sequencing here drew on PBMCs, taken after 12 months of ibrutinib treatment. This clonotype was obtained from a human donor with chronic lymphocytic leukemia. The chain couples TRBV6-5 to TRBJ1-6, with D possibly matching TRBD1 (5 bases). The CDR3 region has the DNA TGTGCCAGCAGAAGGGGCTCCTATAATTCACCCCTCCACTTT. The encoded protein is CASRRGSYNSPLHF.